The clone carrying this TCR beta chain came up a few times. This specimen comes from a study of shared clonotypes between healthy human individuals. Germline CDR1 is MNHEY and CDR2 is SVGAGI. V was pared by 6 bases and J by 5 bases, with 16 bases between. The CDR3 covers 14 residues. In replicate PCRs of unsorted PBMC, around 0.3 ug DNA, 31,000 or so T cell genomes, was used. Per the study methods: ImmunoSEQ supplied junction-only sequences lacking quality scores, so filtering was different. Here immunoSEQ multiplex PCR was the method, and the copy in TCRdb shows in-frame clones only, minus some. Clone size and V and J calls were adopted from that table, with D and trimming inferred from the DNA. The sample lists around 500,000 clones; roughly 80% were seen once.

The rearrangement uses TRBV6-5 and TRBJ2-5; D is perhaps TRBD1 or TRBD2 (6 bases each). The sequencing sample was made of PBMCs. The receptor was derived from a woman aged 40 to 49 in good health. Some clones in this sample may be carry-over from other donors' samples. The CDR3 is CASSGLGGGETQYF. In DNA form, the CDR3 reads TGTGCCAGCAGCGGATTGGGGGGCGGGGAGACCCAGTACTTC.